The source of this T cell receptor beta chain is a study of T-cell reconstitution after alpha-beta-depleted transplantation in children (dated by TCRdb to 2016 to 2017). Concerning the study at large: Using TCR repertoire profiling, the study quantitatively followed how T-cell immune reconstitution unfolded in children after TCRalphabeta/CD19-depleted allogeneic hematopoietic cell transplantation.

This clonotype came up a few times. Its antigen is not yet known. No much larger clone exists at a distance of one base, and base qualities are not known. The cysteine opens and the phenylalanine closes a CDR3 of 15 amino acids. The retained sequence is limited to the CDR3, 45 bases, with the frame set at the first base. The germline V gene encodes CDR1 SGHRS and CDR2 YFSETQ. The trim is 2 bases for V and 0 bases for J, with a gap of 10 bases between the germline ends. Library preparation was by PCR. The run used an Illumina HiSeq 2500. Molecular barcoding was employed in the preparation of TCR libraries, with unique molecular identifiers being used to normalize TCRbeta repertoire quantification. TCRdb applied fastp at Q25 and MiXCR to the public reads, then kept only in-frame beta chains. Each CDR3 protein gets just one entry, which takes the most common genes and DNA from the rows behind it. Here the sample has 600,000 to 700,000 distinct CDR3 sequences; roughly 15% occur a single time. The top ten clonotypes cover about 1.1% of the sample.

This sequence uses TRBV5-1 and TRBJ2-3; a tentative D call is TRBD2 (6 bases match). The source was PBMCs from the stem cell graft donor, collected from the stem cell graft. This receptor was identified in a human donor who donated a stem cell graft to a child with acute myeloid leukemia. The CDR3 in this case is CASSFLGRSTDTQYF. The DNA reads as follows: TGCGCCAGCAGCTTTTTGGGGAGGAGCACAGATACGCAGTATTTT.